Described below is a single T cell receptor beta chain sequence and its context. Its antigen is unidentified. CDR3 length: 13 residues. In germline, CDR1 is SNHLY, CDR2 FYNNEI. Trimming shortened V by 7 bases and J by 5 bases, and 11 bases separated the two germline ends. The data belong to a study of beta chain features in type 1 diabetes. Study results and limitations: A potential influence of HLA type upon TCRB rearrangement remained unresolved herein. In every one of the four CD4+ subsets, TCRB CDR3s were moderately but significantly shorter in Type 1 diabetes patients.

Stem cell-like memory, regulatory, central memory and naive CD4+ cells were sorted via CD45RO/CCR7/CD25/CD127/CD95/CD27. The whole isolated RNA underwent reverse transcription, so sequencing captured expressed TCRB transcripts. Data came from immunoSEQ multiplex PCR; TCRdb stores just in-frame clones and leaves some out. The sample has roughly 70,000 clones; almost 50% are singletons. The chain has TRBV2 and TRBJ1-4; weak D call: TRBD1 (6 bases). The sample taken for sequencing was central memory CD4+ T cells from blood. This sequence originates from a man aged 25-45 years with type 1 diabetes. This chain's CDR3 is CASTWTVNEKLFF. The CDR3 DNA is TGTGCCAGCACATGGACAGTAAATGAAAAACTGTTTTTT.